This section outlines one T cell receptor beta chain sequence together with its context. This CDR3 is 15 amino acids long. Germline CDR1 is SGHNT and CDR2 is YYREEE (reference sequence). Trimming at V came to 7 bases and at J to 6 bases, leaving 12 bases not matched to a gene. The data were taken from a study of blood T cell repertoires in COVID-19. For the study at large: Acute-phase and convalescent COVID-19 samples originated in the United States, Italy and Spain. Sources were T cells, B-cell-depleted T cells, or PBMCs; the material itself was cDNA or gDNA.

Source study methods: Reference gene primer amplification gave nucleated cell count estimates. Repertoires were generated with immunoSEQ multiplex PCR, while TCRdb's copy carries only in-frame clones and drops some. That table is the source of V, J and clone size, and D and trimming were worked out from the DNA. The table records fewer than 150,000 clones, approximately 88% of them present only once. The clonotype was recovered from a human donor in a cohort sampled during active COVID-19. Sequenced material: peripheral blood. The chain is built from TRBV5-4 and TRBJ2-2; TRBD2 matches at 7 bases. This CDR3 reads CASGRDSLVAGELFF. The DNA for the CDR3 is TGTGCCAGCGGGAGGGACTCCTTGGTAGCCGGGGAGCTGTTTTTT.